This T cell receptor beta chain was captured by sequencing in a study of PD-1 blockade in classical Hodgkin lymphoma (TCRdb year 2020). In the study overall: Nivolumab dosing was 3 mg/kg intravenously every 2 weeks, continuing until either disease progression or unacceptable toxicity. The study used CyTOF and TCR beta sequencing to define a peripheral blood immune signature of response to PD-1 blockade in classical Hodgkin lymphoma.

Study-level results and caveats: Lower diversity was observed in patients in whom nivolumab was started less than 1 year after ASCT, and these patients were excluded from later analyses so that confounding by immune reconstitution would be avoided. The study was limited to a single clinical trial cohort, and causes of repertoire differences, possibly disease activity or prior therapy, remained undefined. Trial patients with a complete response had baseline diversity similar to that of newly diagnosed patients, while partial responders and progressors had significantly lower diversity. Newly diagnosed patients were reported to have lower baseline TCR diversity than healthy donors, and relapsed/refractory patients were reported to have lower baseline TCR diversity still. CD4+ but not CD8+ TCR diversity rose significantly by C4D1 (p=0.0027 vs p=0.16), most apparent in complete responders (p=0.02).

According to the study, the label for this sample's time point signals: cycle 2 day 1 (C2D1) of nivolumab. All trial patients had relapsed after autologous stem cell transplantation, with cohorts A, B and C differing in prior brentuximab vedotin exposure. A total of under 70 patients with relapsed/refractory classical Hodgkin lymphoma made up the trial cohort, and each patient's best overall response was complete response, partial response or progressive disease. In the multi-cohort phase II CheckMate 205 trial, trial patients received single-agent nivolumab. An independent review committee assessed best overall response by applying the 2007 International Working Group response criteria. Trial PBMCs were collected immediately before nivolumab initiation (C1D1) and during therapy at cycle 2 day 1 and cycle 4 day 1. After peripheral blood was drawn into 8 mL Vacutainer Cell Preparation Tubes, PBMCs were isolated by centrifugation and then cryopreserved.

Genomic DNA was extracted with the Qiagen DNeasy kit from unsorted PBMCs and from negatively selected CD4+ and CD8+ fractions. Using primers that anneal to V and J segments, immunoSEQ multiplex PCR amplified the TCR beta CDR3 regions. Amplification bias was minimized using a synthetic immune receptor repertoire, and residual bias was removed computationally after sequencing. The authors processed their data as follows. Custom Python scripts were used to quantify repertoire diversity as the Shannon entropy index. Unsorted, CD4+ and CD8+ repertoires were examined separately, except in combined analyses, for which CD4+ and CD8+ sequences were merged in silico. A clone was considered expanded if an increase in frequency of at least 2-fold after treatment relative to C1D1 was found, and a pseudocount of 0.5 was applied to clones undetected at baseline. Clones with 0 or 1 copy at C1D1 were defined as singleton clones, while clones with 2 or more copies were defined as non-singleton clones. By matching protein sequences in sorted samples from the same patient, clones expanded in unsorted samples were annotated as CD4+, CD8+ or unknown. Wilcoxon tests were applied to paired samples to test diversity changes from C1D1 to C4D1. Sourced from immuneACCESS, this table was stored by TCRdb with only in-frame sequences that have V and J called. A share of the clones is absent; for the studies checked, an unresolved V gene accounts for under half, and the remainder has no known explanation. The V and J calls and clone size are taken from that table; D and trimming were inferred from the DNA. This sample comprises some 18,000 clones, roughly 82% of them detected only once. The ten largest account for 25% to 35% of the sample.

Sequences SSHAT (CDR1) and FNYEAQ (CDR2) are obtained from the germline V gene (reference sequence). The CDR3 measures 15 amino acids from cysteine to phenylalanine. Only the CDR3 part of the read is kept: 45 bases, read in frame from the first base. On this clone: Its antigen target is currently unknown. A junction end diverges from the germline sequence, so it may reflect a read error.

Sample: peripheral blood mononuclear cells (PBMCs), taken before the second cycle of nivolumab. Rearrangement joined TRBV7-7 to TRBJ2-7; TRBD1 matches 10 bases in the middle. This sequence was found in a human donor with classical Hodgkin lymphoma. Read as DNA, the sequence is TGTGCTAGCAGCTTAGGGACAGGGGCGGGATACGAGCAGTACTTC. Translated, it gives CASSLGTGAGYEQYF.